Each of the 32 T cell receptor beta chains below was sequenced from the same sample in a study of CD8+CD57+ T cells in acquired aplastic anemia. Genomic DNA provided the template from which TCR beta VDJ and CDR3 profiles were obtained. TCRdb independently ran MiXCR on the reads; one entry per CDR3 protein. The table records approximately 190,000 distinct CDR3 sequences, less than 65% of them present only once. The sample consisted of sorted CD4+, CD8+, or CD8+CD57+ T cells (not recorded which) from PBMCs. These receptors were collected from a human donor with severe aplastic anemia or a healthy control (not recorded which).

V usage is TRBV5-4 and J usage is TRBJ1-2, with a weak D call TRBD1 (5 bases). The CDR3 runs 14 residues. The germline V gene encodes CDR1 SGHNT and CDR2 YYREEE (reference sequence). V shed 4 bases and J shed 8 bases, with 18 bases lying between them. This chain's CDR3 is CASSPGGETMGYTF. The DNA of the CDR3 is TGTGCCAGCAGCCCCGGGGGAGAGACTATGGGCTACACCTTC. The full variable domain, in which reference TRBV5-4 and TRBJ1-2 provide the parts outside the CDR3, is ETGVTQSPTHLIKTRGQQVTLRCSSQSGHNTVSWYQQALGQGPQFIFQYYREEENGRGNFPPRFSGLQFPNYSSELNVNALELDDSALYLCASSPGGETMGYTFGSGTRLTVV.

The gene calls are TRBV6-5 and TRBJ1-4; maybe TRBD1 (5 bases). This CDR3 is 13 amino acids long. Germline V gene lookup returns CDR1 MNHEY and CDR2 SVGAGI. V was trimmed by 8 bases and J by 3 bases, leaving 10 bases between them. CDR3 DNA: TGTGCCAGCCTTGGGGGATCTAATGAAAAACTGTTTTTT. Translated, it gives CASLGGSNEKLFF.

This clonotype was detected many times. The rearrangement joins TRBV20-1 to TRBJ2-7; the D is unclear. CDR3 length: 13 residues. V lost 1 base and J 6 bases, leaving 13 bases between the germline ends. Germline CDR1 is DFQATT and CDR2 is SNEGSKA (reference sequence). DNA for the CDR3: TGCAGTGCTAGAGGTTTAGTTGCCGGCGAGCAGTACTTC. Amino acids: CSARGLVAGEQYF.

This clonotype was recorded at least ten times. The rearrangement joins TRBV7-9 to TRBJ1-5; 10 positions match TRBD1. The CDR3 spans 15 residues. Germline values: CDR1 SEHNR, CDR2 FQNEAQ (reference sequence). Losses at the gene ends were 5 bases for V and 7 bases for J; bases not matched to a gene: 8. CDR3 nucleotides: TGTGCCAGCAGCCCCGCCGGGACAGGGGTGCAGCCCCAGCATTTT. Amino acid sequence: CASSPAGTGVQPQHF.

V is TRBV9 and J is TRBJ1-2, with D unresolved. CDR1 is SGDLS, CDR2 YYNGEE, per germline. The CDR3 sequence is 13 residues long. Between the trimmed V and J ends, which lost 2 bases and 3 bases, there was a span of 8 bases. The CDR3 sequence is CASSVADYYGYTF. CDR3 coding DNA: TGTGCCAGCAGCGTCGCAGATTACTATGGCTACACCTTC.

The chain uses TRBV9 and TRBJ2-7, with D hard to call. From germline, CDR1 is SGDLS and CDR2 YYNGEE. This CDR3 is 15 amino acids long. Trimming removed 0 bases from V and 2 bases from J, with 12 bases in between. The CDR3 nucleotides read TGTGCCAGCAGCGTAGAAGGGTTTTCGCCCTACGAGCAGTACTTC. This translates into CASSVEGFSPYEQYF.

The chain carries TRBV4-3 and TRBJ2-1, with 12 nucleotides matching TRBD1. With 3 bases clipped from V and 8 bases from J, the junction kept 8 bases outside the gene matches. The CDR3 runs 16 residues. Germline CDR1 LGHNA, CDR2 YSLEER. The CDR3 reads CASSQAGTGGRDEQFF. CDR3 coding DNA: TGCGCCAGCAGCCAGGCCGGGACAGGGGGCCGCGATGAGCAGTTCTTC.

V usage is TRBV6-5 and J usage is TRBJ2-3; 10 nucleotides line up with TRBD1. Germline V gene lookup returns CDR1 MNHEY and CDR2 SVGAGI. J lost 0 bases, V lost 1 base, and 7 bases had no gene match. The CDR3 contains 18 residues. The CDR3 DNA is TGTGCCAGCAGTTACTTAGACAGGGGGCTCTCCAGCACAGATACGCAGTATTTT. Protein: CASSYLDRGLSSTDTQYF.

This clonotype was seen a few times. The V gene is TRBV15, the J gene TRBJ2-1; possibly TRBD2 for D (6 bases). CDR1 is LNHNV and CDR2 is YYDKDF in the germline V gene (reference sequence). V was cut by 5 bases and J by 9 bases, with 11 bases left in between. The CDR3 totals 12 residues. CDR3 DNA: TGTGCCACCAGCGGGGACTGGAGTGAGCAGTTCTTC. Amino acid sequence: CATSGDWSEQFF.

This chain joins TRBV2 and TRBJ1-1; 8 positions match TRBD1. The germline gives CDR1 SNHLY, CDR2 FYNNEI. J was trimmed by 1 base and V by 4 bases; bases with no gene match: 2. This CDR3 spans 14 amino acids. CDR3 residues: CASSVQGANTEAFF. As DNA, the CDR3 is TGTGCCAGCAGTGTCCAGGGGGCGAACACTGAAGCTTTCTTT.

Comment on this clonotype: An end of the junction does not agree with germline; a read error may underlie this. The V call is TRBV19, the J call TRBJ2-7; 11 bases map to TRBD2. The CDR3 extends over 14 amino acids. Germline lookup yields CDR1 LNHDA and CDR2 SQIVND (reference sequence). The CDR3 spells CASSSGLADYEQCF. Here the CDR3 DNA reads TGTGCCAGTAGCTCGGGACTAGCGGACTACGAGCAGTGCTTC.

This clonotype occurred a few times. This rearrangement joins TRBV10-3 to TRBJ2-1; the match to TRBD2 covers 10 bases. Germline V gene data show CDR1 as ENHRY and CDR2 as SYGVKD. The CDR3 is 14 amino acids. V shed 6 bases, J shed 7 bases, and the junction held 6 bases outside the gene matches. The CDR3 is CAISDGLADNEQFF. The DNA of the CDR3 is TGTGCCATCAGCGACGGACTAGCGGATAATGAGCAGTTCTTC.

This chain joins TRBV7-8 and TRBJ1-1, with D hard to call. The V gene lost 8 bases and the J gene lost 11 bases, with 21 bases spanning the gap. The CDR3 runs to 13 residues. CDR1 SGHVS and CDR2 FQNEAQ come from the germline V gene. CDR3 loop: CASLILGSGSAFF. The CDR3, as DNA: TGTGCCAGCTTAATCCTGGGGTCAGGTAGCGCTTTCTTT.

The rearrangement links TRBV6-9 to TRBJ2-7; 9 bases map to TRBD2. Germline V gene sequence: CDR1 MNHGY, CDR2 SVAAGI. The CDR3 length is 15 residues. J was trimmed by 3 bases and V by 5 bases; bases with no gene match: 8. CDR3 amino acids: CASSEGLAGIYEQYF. Written as DNA, the CDR3 is TGTGCCAGCAGTGAGGGGCTAGCGGGAATCTACGAGCAGTACTTC.

The chain couples TRBV7-8 to TRBJ1-2; tentative D call: TRBD1 (5 bases). CDR3 size: 14 residues. Germline V gene lookup returns CDR1 SGHVS and CDR2 FQNEAQ. V was pared by 0 bases and J by 5 bases, with 10 bases between. CDR3 sequence (DNA): TGTGCCAGCAGCTTAGCCTCGGGGGGGTATGGCTACACCTTC. Encoded protein: CASSLASGGYGYTF. The full variable domain, in which reference TRBV7-8 and TRBJ1-2 provide the parts outside the CDR3, is GAGVSQSPRYKVAKRGQDVALRCDPISGHVSLFWYQQALGQGPEFLTYFQNEAQLDKSGLPSDRFFAERPEGSVSTLKIQRTQQEDSAVYLCASSLASGGYGYTFGSGTRLTVV.

This chain uses TRBV5-1 with TRBJ1-6, with a possible D match to TRBD1 (6 bases). Germline CDR1 and CDR2: SGHRS and YFSETQ. This CDR3 has 15 amino acids. With 4 bases removed from V and 5 bases from J, the gap between germline ends came to 13 bases. The CDR3 protein is CASSRRGGDNSPLHF. The CDR3 bases are TGCGCCAGCAGCAGACGGGGGGGCGATAATTCACCCCTCCACTTT. The full variable domain, with the rest looked up from reference TRBV5-1 and TRBJ1-6, is KAGVTQTPRYLIKTRGQQVTLSCSPISGHRSVSWYQQTPGQGLQFLFEYFSETQRNKGNFPGRFSGRQFSNSRSEMNVSTLELGDSALYLCASSRRGGDNSPLHFGNGTRLTVT.

This clonotype appeared many times. The chain recombines TRBV20-1 with TRBJ2-5; D ambiguous. This CDR3 comprises 13 residues. The germline gives CDR1 DFQATT, CDR2 SNEGSKA (reference sequence). Trimming removed 0 bases from V and 7 bases from J, with 12 bases in between. CDR3 in DNA: TGCAGTGCTAGAGATGGCGACTCTGGGACCCAGTACTTC. This encodes CSARDGDSGTQYF.

The chain is built from TRBV20-1 and TRBJ2-7; D gene uncertain. CDR1 DFQATT and CDR2 SNEGSKA come from the germline V gene (reference sequence). This CDR3 has 13 amino acids. The V gene lost 0 bases and the J gene lost 3 bases, with 9 bases spanning the gap. The CDR3 reads CSARDPEFYEQYF. CDR3 nucleotides: TGCAGTGCTAGAGATCCTGAGTTCTACGAGCAGTACTTC.

The chain employs TRBV20-1 and TRBJ1-5; TRBD1 aligns across 7 bases. CDR3 size: 15 residues. The germline gives CDR1 DFQATT, CDR2 SNEGSKA (reference sequence). V lost 5 bases to trimming and J lost 6 bases; unmatched junction nucleotides: 13. CDR3 in amino acids: CSAPRQGGGSQPQHF. The CDR3 DNA follows: TGCAGTGCTCCCCGACAGGGAGGTGGCTCTCAGCCCCAGCATTTT.

This rearrangement joins TRBV20-1 to TRBJ2-7, with 12 bases that match TRBD1. This CDR3 contains 16 residues. Germline loops: CDR1 DFQATT, CDR2 SNEGSKA (reference sequence). V was clipped by 3 bases and J by 6 bases; unmatched bases: 12. CDR3 loop: CSASLTGTGGTSEQYF. The CDR3 nucleotides read TGCAGTGCTAGCCTAACCGGGACAGGGGGCACATCCGAGCAGTACTTC.

About this clonotype itself: One end of the junction varies from germline; a read error may be responsible. J is TRBJ2-7 and V is TRBV29-1; D not certain. CDR3 length equals 13 residues. Germline V lookup: CDR1 SQVTM, CDR2 ANQGSEA. In nucleotides, the CDR3 is TGCAGCGTAGAAGGTGGCGGCTGCTACGAGCAGTACTTC. Protein sequence: CSVEGGGCYEQYF.

The chain couples TRBV20-1 to TRBJ2-7; D may be TRBD1 (5 bases). In germline, CDR1 is DFQATT, CDR2 SNEGSKA (reference sequence). Between the trimmed V and J ends, which lost 6 bases and 4 bases, there was a span of 13 bases. This CDR3 region has 12 residues. This chain's CDR3 is CSAQTEDYEQYF. CDR3 sequence (DNA): TGCAGTGCGCAGACAGAAGATTACGAGCAGTACTTC.

This clonotype has just one count. The rearrangement uses TRBV2 and TRBJ2-3; the D gene is possibly TRBD2 (6 bases). This CDR3 spans 12 amino acids. Trimming cost V 9 bases and J 7 bases, with 14 bases left between them. Germline-derived CDR1 and CDR2 are SNHLY and FYNNEI. The CDR3 nucleotides read TGTGCCAGTACTAGCAGCAGCAATACGCAGTATTTT. Translated, it gives CASTSSSNTQYF.

The V and J genes are TRBV29-1 and TRBJ1-1; D is unresolved. The V gene's germline CDR1 is SQVTM and CDR2 ANQGSEA. Trimming took 4 bases from V and 0 from J, leaving 3 bases between them. The CDR3 contains 11 residues. As DNA, the CDR3 is TGCAGCGTTGTCATGAACACTGAAGCTTTCTTT. Protein: CSVVMNTEAFF.

This chain joins TRBV7-2 and TRBJ2-7; 11 nucleotides agree with TRBD1. The CDR3 runs to 15 residues. The J segment lost 7 bases and the V segment lost 5 bases, leaving 10 bases of the junction unmatched. Germline CDR1 SGHTA, CDR2 FQGNSA. CDR3 sequence: CTSSTDGTGGYEQYF. CDR3 sequence (DNA): TGTACCAGCAGCACAGACGGGACAGGGGGATATGAGCAGTACTTC.

This chain uses TRBV25-1 with TRBJ2-6; D remains unclear. Germline assignment: CDR1 MGHDK and CDR2 SYGVNS. V lost 8 bases to trimming and J lost 2 bases, with 7 bases between them. There are 13 residues in the CDR3. The CDR3 DNA follows: TGTGCCAGCGGGTGGGCTGGGGCCAACGTCCTGACTTTC. Its protein product is CASGWAGANVLTF.

The gene calls are TRBV2 and TRBJ2-3, with D unresolved. Germline CDR1 reads SNHLY; CDR2 reads FYNNEI. V lost 3 bases to trimming and J lost 2 bases, with 3 bases between them. The CDR3 runs to 12 residues. CDR3 in DNA: TGTGCCAGCAGTGATCCCACAGATACGCAGTATTTT. Its protein product is CASSDPTDTQYF.

The J gene is TRBJ1-3, the V gene TRBV5-5; D is undetermined. Trimming cost V 4 bases and J 0 bases, with 11 bases left between them. This CDR3 spans 15 amino acids. Looked up from germline, CDR1 is SGHKS and CDR2 is YYEKEE (reference sequence). CDR3 protein: CASSPGMGSGNTIYF. CDR3 DNA: TGTGCCAGCAGCCCCGGGATGGGCTCTGGAAACACCATATATTTT.

The rearrangement links TRBV7-4 to TRBJ1-4; weak D call: TRBD1 (6 bases). Germline V gene data show CDR1 as SGHVT and CDR2 as SQSDAQ. V dropped 1 base and J dropped 7 bases, with 10 bases sitting between them. CDR3 length equals 14 residues. CDR3 protein: CASSLVGASEKLFF. The CDR3 DNA reads as TGTGCCAGCAGCTTAGTGGGGGCCAGTGAAAAACTGTTTTTT.

This clonotype showed up just a few times. The chain is built from TRBV15 and TRBJ2-3; 13 nucleotides agree with TRBD2. Germline CDR1 is LNHNV and CDR2 is YYDKDF (reference sequence). This CDR3 comprises 16 residues. V shed 6 bases, J shed 5 bases, and the junction held 8 bases outside the gene matches. The DNA for the CDR3 is TGTGCCACCAGGGCTCCGGGACTAGCGGGGCTAGATACGCAGTATTTT. Translated, it gives CATRAPGLAGLDTQYF.

Turning to this clonotype: Germline and junction disagree at one end, which may indicate a read error. The chain uses TRBV24-1 and TRBJ2-1; 7 bases align to TRBD2. In germline, CDR1 is KGHDR, CDR2 SFDVKD. There are 13 residues in the CDR3. CDR3 in DNA: TGTGCCAGCAGTGAACGGACTAGCAATGAGCAGTTCTTC. Translating gives CASSERTSNEQFF.

This clonotype was counted many times. The chain carries TRBV9 and TRBJ2-1, with TRBD1 matching over 7 bases. The CDR3 has 19 residues. J gave up 0 bases and V 3 bases, and 15 bases lay outside the gene matches. Germline CDR1 SGDLS, CDR2 YYNGEE. DNA for the CDR3: TGTGCCAGCAGCGCGGATTTCAAGGGGGCCCTCGACTCCTACAATGAGCAGTTCTTC. As protein: CASSADFKGALDSYNEQFF.